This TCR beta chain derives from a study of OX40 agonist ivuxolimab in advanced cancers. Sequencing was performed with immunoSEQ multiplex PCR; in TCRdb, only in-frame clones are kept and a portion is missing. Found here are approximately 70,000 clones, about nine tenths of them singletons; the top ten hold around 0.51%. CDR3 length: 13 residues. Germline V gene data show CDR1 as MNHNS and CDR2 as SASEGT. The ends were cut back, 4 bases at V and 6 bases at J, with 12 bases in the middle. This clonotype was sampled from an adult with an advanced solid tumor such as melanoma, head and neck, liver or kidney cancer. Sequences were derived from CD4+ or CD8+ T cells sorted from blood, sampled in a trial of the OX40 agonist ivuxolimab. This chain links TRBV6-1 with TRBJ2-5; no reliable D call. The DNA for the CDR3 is TGTGCCAGCAGTGCTAATTTAGGGAAGACCCAGTACTTC. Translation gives CASSANLGKTQYF.